Sequencing of this T cell receptor beta chain was carried out in a study of OX40 agonist ivuxolimab in advanced cancers. This table comes from immunoSEQ multiplex PCR, and its TCRdb copy is limited to in-frame clones, with some not included. Here the sample spans tens of thousands of clones, approximately 78% being singletons. The germline CDR1 and CDR2 sequences are SGHDT and YYEEEE. This CDR3 region has 16 residues. V trimming: 1 base; J trimming: 3 bases; junction bases outside the gene matches: 6. The specimen was CD4+ or CD8+ T cells sorted from blood, collected in a trial of the OX40 agonist ivuxolimab. The chain recombines TRBV5-6 with TRBJ1-4, with 7 positions matching TRBD1. The TCR originated in an adult with an advanced solid tumor such as melanoma, head and neck, liver or kidney cancer. CDR3 loop: CASSLTGALANEKLFF. The CDR3 DNA reads as TGTGCCAGCAGCTTGACAGGGGCGCTGGCTAATGAAAAACTGTTTTTT.